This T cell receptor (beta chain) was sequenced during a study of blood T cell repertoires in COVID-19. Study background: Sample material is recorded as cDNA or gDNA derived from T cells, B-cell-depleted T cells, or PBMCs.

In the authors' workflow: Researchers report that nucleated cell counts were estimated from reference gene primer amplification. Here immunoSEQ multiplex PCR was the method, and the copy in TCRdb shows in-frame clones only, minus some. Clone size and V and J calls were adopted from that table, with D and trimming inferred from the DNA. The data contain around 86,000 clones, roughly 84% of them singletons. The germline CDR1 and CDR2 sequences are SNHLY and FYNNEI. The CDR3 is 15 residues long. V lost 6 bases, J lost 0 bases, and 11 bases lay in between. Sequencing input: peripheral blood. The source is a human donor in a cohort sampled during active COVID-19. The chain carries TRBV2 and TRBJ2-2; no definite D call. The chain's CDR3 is CASSQTPSNTGELFF. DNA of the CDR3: TGTGCCAGCAGCCAGACACCCTCGAACACCGGGGAGCTGTTTTTT.